The 16 T cell receptor beta chains below come from one sample, sequenced in a study of cytomegalovirus exposure and HLA in healthy donors. The PCR had 60 Vbeta and 13 Jbeta primers. TCRdb's table, derived via immunoSEQ multiplex PCR, lists solely in-frame clones and lacks some. This table holds some 51,000 clones, roughly 74% found once. The sample taken for sequencing was PBMCs. The origin of the receptors is a man aged 40-50 years in good health and CMV-seropositive.

Turning to this clone: One end of the junction varies from germline; a read error may be responsible. V is TRBV10-3 and J is TRBJ1-6; D ambiguous. The CDR3 length is 13 residues. Germline V gene sequence: CDR1 ENHRY, CDR2 SYGVKD. In nucleotides, the CDR3 is TGTGCCATCAGTGAGTCCTTTAATTCACCCCTCCACTTT. It yields the protein CAISESFNSPLHF.

The chain carries TRBV30 and TRBJ2-3, with D perhaps matching TRBD1 (6 bases). CDR1 and CDR2 from the germline V gene are GTSNPN and SVGIG (reference sequence). The length of the CDR3 is 15 residues. Trimming cost V 3 bases and J 2 bases, with 15 bases left between them. The CDR3 protein is CAWRRGGLPTDTQYF. For the CDR3, the DNA is TGTGCCTGGAGGAGAGGGGGTCTCCCCACAGATACGCAGTATTTT.

The chain recombines TRBV19 with TRBJ1-1; 9 positions agree with TRBD1. The CDR3 has 13 amino acids. J gave up 3 bases and V 7 bases, and 3 bases lay outside the gene matches. Germline V gene sequence: CDR1 LNHDA, CDR2 SQIVND (reference sequence). Here the CDR3 reads CASKQGAYTEAFF. The CDR3 DNA reads TGTGCCAGTAAACAGGGGGCATACACTGAAGCTTTCTTT.

The V gene is TRBV10-3, the J gene TRBJ1-4, with 8 bases lining up with TRBD1. Germline V lookup: CDR1 ENHRY, CDR2 SYGVKD. Germline trimming cut 4 bases from V and 3 bases from J; bases unmatched to any gene: 7. The CDR3 covers 16 residues. The CDR3 DNA reads as TGTGCCATCAGTGGTCCAGGGGGCTTGTCTAATGAAAAACTGTTTTTT. Its protein is CAISGPGGLSNEKLFF.

The rearrangement joins TRBV27 to TRBJ1-4, with D perhaps TRBD1 (6 bases). Germline V lookup: CDR1 MNHEY, CDR2 SMNVEV (reference sequence). The CDR3 has 15 amino acids. Trimming shortened V by 5 bases and J by 3 bases, and 13 bases separated the two germline ends. As DNA, the CDR3 is TGTGCCAGCAGTCCCCGACAGGCTTCTAATGAAAAACTGTTTTTT. Translated: CASSPRQASNEKLFF.

The chain recombines TRBV7-2 with TRBJ1-1; tentatively, D is TRBD1 (6 bases). There are 15 residues in the CDR3. Germline-derived CDR1 and CDR2 are SGHTA and FQGNSA. V dropped 2 bases and J dropped 4 bases, with 14 bases sitting between them. CDR3 sequence: CASSLRALGGTEAFF. CDR3 in DNA: TGTGCCAGCAGCTTACGGGCGTTAGGGGGCACTGAAGCTTTCTTT.

A single count supports this clone. CDR3 in DNA: TGTGCCTCTCAGTCGGGCGGGGACACAGATACGCAGTATTTT. It yields the protein CASQSGGDTDTQYF. The V gene is TRBV19, the J gene TRBJ2-3; possible D gene TRBD2, 6 bases. Per germline, CDR1 LNHDA and CDR2 SQIVND (reference sequence). The CDR3 contains 14 residues. V lost 11 bases and J lost 2, with 17 bases in between.

The chain joins TRBV5-1 to TRBJ2-1; TRBD1 is a possible D gene (5 bases). Germline values: CDR1 SGHRS, CDR2 YFSETQ. The CDR3 runs to 16 residues. The V end was cut by 5 bases, the J end by 2 bases, with 17 bases between. The CDR3: CASRVMAGNAYNEQFF. The DNA for the CDR3 is TGCGCCAGCAGGGTAATGGCAGGGAACGCCTACAATGAGCAGTTCTTC.

The CDR3 nucleotides read TGTGCCAGCAGCTTAAACGGCGGGGACAGGGAGACCCAGTACTTC. Translating it yields CASSLNGGDRETQYF. This chain joins TRBV7-3 and TRBJ2-5; 8 bases match TRBD1. V lost 1 base to trimming and J lost 5 bases; unmatched junction nucleotides: 6. The CDR3 sequence is 15 residues long. CDR1 is SGHTA, CDR2 FQGTGA, per germline.

The chain has TRBV19 and TRBJ1-5; 11 bases line up with TRBD1. Trimming cost V 2 bases and J 3 bases; bases outside gene matches: 3. CDR3 length: 16 residues. Germline CDR1 is LNHDA and CDR2 is SQIVND (reference sequence). The CDR3 region has the DNA TGTGCCAGTAGTATACTGGGACAGGGGGACAATCAGCCCCAGCATTTT. Translation gives CASSILGQGDNQPQHF.

The V call is TRBV11-2, the J call TRBJ1-1; D is possibly TRBD1 (5 bases). V shed 5 bases and J shed 1 base, with 5 bases lying between them. This CDR3 contains 12 residues. Germline V lookup: CDR1 SGHAT, CDR2 FQNNGV. This CDR3 reads CASSRGNTEAFF. The CDR3 DNA is TGTGCCAGCAGCAGGGGGAACACTGAAGCTTTCTTT.

This chain connects TRBV29-1 to TRBJ1-3; a weak D match, TRBD1 (6 bases). Between the trimmed V and J ends, which lost 7 bases and 4 bases, there was a span of 17 bases. CDR3 size: 14 residues. The germline gives CDR1 SQVTM, CDR2 ANQGSEA. Here the CDR3 DNA reads TGCAGCGCCGGGGGGCAGGGCGGCGGAAACACCATATATTTT. It yields the protein CSAGGQGGGNTIYF.

The rearrangement joins TRBV5-4 to TRBJ2-1; no clear D. The CDR3 sequence is 14 residues long. The germline CDR1 and CDR2 sequences are SGHNT and YYREEE (reference sequence). V was clipped by 1 base and J by 8 bases, with 13 bases between them. In DNA, the CDR3 is TGTGCCAGCAGCTTGATCCGGGTTGAAGATGAGCAGTTCTTC. It codes for CASSLIRVEDEQFF.

The rearrangement joins TRBV23-1 to TRBJ2-7; D is perhaps TRBD1 (5 bases). TRBV23-1 is flagged as an ORF with uncertain function. The ends were cut back, 2 bases at V and 2 bases at J, with 16 bases in the middle. The CDR3 loop spans 16 amino acids. The CDR3 sequence is CASSQVSWGSPYEQYF. The CDR3 coding sequence is TGCGCCAGCAGTCAAGTAAGTTGGGGCAGCCCCTACGAGCAGTACTTC.

J is TRBJ1-1 and V is TRBV29-1; 9 bases are a match to TRBD1. Germline assignment: CDR1 SQVTM and CDR2 ANQGSEA. Germline trimming cut 6 bases from V and 1 base from J; bases unmatched to any gene: 3. The length of the CDR3 is 13 residues. The CDR3 bases are TGCAGCGTGTCGACAGGGGGGAACACTGAAGCTTTCTTT. Its protein product is CSVSTGGNTEAFF.

The rearrangement uses TRBV19 and TRBJ2-5; 10 nucleotides line up with TRBD1. V lost 5 bases, J lost 4 bases, and 7 bases stayed unmatched. The CDR3 length is 15 residues. CDR1 is LNHDA and CDR2 is SQIVND in the germline V gene (reference sequence). The CDR3 bases are TGTGCCAGTAGTTCCCGGGACAGGGGCGCAGAGACCCAGTACTTC. This sequence encodes CASSSRDRGAETQYF.